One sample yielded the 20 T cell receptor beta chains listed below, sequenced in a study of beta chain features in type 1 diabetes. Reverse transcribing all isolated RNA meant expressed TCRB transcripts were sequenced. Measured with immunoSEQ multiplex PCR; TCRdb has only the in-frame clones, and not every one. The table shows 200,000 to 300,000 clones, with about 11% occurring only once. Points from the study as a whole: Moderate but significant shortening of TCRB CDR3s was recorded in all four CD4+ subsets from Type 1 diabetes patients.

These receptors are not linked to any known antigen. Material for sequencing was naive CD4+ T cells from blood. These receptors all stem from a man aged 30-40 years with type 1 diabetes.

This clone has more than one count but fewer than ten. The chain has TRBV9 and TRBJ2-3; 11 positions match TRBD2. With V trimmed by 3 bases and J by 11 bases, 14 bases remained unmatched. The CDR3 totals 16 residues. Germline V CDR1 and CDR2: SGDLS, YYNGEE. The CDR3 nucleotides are TGTGCCAGCAGCGGGGGAGGGACTAGCGGACCGATTGAGCAGTATTTT. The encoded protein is CASSGGGTSGPIEQYF.

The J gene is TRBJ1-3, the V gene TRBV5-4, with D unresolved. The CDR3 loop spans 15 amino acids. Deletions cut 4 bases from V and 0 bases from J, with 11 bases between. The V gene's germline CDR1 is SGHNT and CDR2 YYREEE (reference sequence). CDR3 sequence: CASSQERYSGNTIYF. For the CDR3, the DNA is TGTGCCAGCAGCCAAGAGCGGTACTCTGGAAACACCATATATTTT. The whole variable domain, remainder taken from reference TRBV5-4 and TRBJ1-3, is ETGVTQSPTHLIKTRGQQVTLRCSSQSGHNTVSWYQQALGQGPQFIFQYYREEENGRGNFPPRFSGLQFPNYSSELNVNALELDDSALYLCASSQERYSGNTIYFGEGSWLTVV.

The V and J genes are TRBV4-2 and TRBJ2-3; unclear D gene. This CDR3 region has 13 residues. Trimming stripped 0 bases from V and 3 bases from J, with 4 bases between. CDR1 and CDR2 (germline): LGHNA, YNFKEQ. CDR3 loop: CASSQDSTDTQYF. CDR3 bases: TGTGCCAGCAGCCAAGATAGTACAGATACGCAGTATTTT.

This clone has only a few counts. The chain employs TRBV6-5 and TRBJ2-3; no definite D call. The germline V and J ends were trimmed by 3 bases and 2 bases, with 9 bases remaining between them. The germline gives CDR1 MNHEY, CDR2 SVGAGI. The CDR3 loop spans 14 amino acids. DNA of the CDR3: TGTGCCAGCAGTTATGTCCAGAACACAGATACGCAGTATTTT. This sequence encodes CASSYVQNTDTQYF.

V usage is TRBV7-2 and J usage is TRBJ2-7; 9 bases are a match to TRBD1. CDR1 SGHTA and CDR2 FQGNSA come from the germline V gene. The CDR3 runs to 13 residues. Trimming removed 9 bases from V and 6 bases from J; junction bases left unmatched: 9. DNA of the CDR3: TGTGCCAGTGGTAGGGACAGGGTTGGCGAGCAGTACTTC. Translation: CASGRDRVGEQYF. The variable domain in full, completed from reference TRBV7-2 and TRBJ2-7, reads GAGVSQSPSNKVTEKGKDVELRCDPISGHTALYWYRQSLGQGLEFLIYFQGNSAPDKSGLPSDRFSAERTGGSVSTLTIQRTQQEDSAVYLCASGRDRVGEQYFGPGTRLTVT.

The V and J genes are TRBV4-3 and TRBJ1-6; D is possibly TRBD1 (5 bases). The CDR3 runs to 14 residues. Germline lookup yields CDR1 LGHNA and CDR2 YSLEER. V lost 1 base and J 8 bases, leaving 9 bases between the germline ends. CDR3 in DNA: TGCGCCAGCAGCCAAGGGCGCAGGGATTCACCCCTCCACTTT. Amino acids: CASSQGRRDSPLHF.

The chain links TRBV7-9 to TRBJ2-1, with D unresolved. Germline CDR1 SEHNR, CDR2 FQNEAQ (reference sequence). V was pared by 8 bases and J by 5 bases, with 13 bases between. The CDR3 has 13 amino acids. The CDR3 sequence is CASGPLADNEQFF. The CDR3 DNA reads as TGTGCCAGCGGTCCCCTCGCAGACAATGAGCAGTTCTTC.

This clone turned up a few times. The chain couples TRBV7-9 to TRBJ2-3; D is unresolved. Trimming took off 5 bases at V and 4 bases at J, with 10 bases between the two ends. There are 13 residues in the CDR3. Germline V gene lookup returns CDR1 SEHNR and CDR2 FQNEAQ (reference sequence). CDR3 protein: CASSPPSSDTQYF. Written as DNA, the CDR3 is TGTGCCAGCAGCCCTCCTTCGTCAGATACGCAGTATTTT.

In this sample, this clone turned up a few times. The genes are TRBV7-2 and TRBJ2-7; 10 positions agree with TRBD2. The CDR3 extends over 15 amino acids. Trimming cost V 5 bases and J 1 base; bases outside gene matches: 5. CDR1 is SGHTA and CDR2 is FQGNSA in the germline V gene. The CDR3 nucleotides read TGTGCCAGCAGCCGGAGCGGGGGGGGTTCCTACGAGCAGTACTTC. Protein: CASSRSGGGSYEQYF.

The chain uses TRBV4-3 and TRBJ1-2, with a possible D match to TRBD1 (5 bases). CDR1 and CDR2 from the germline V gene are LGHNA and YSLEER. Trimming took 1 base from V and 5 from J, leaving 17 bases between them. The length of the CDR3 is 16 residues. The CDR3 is CASSQVAEGEWYGYTF. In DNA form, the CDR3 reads TGCGCCAGCAGCCAAGTGGCCGAAGGGGAATGGTATGGCTACACCTTC.

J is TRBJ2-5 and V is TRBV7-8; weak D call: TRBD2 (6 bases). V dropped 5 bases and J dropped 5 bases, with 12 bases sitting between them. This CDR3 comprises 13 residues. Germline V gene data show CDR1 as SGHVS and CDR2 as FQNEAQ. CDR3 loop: CASSPSGFETQYF. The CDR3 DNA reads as TGTGCCAGCAGCCCCAGCGGGTTTGAGACCCAGTACTTC.

CDR3 amino acids: CASSPGQVNSPLHF. For the CDR3, the DNA is TGTGCCAGCAGCCCGGGACAGGTGAATTCACCCCTCCACTTT. The chain has TRBV28 and TRBJ1-6; 8 bases fit TRBD1. Trimming at V came to 6 bases and at J to 7 bases, leaving 5 bases not matched to a gene. Germline V lookup: CDR1 MDHEN, CDR2 SYDVKM. This CDR3 has 14 residues.

The CDR3 bases are TGTGCCAGCTCACCCGGGACAGTTCGCTCTGGGGCCAACGTCCTGACTTTC. Amino acid sequence: CASSPGTVRSGANVLTF. This chain joins TRBV18 and TRBJ2-6; 7 nucleotides line up with TRBD1. Germline CDR1 and CDR2: KGHSH and LQKENI. With V trimmed by 3 bases and J by 0 bases, 5 bases remained unmatched. The CDR3 has 17 amino acids.

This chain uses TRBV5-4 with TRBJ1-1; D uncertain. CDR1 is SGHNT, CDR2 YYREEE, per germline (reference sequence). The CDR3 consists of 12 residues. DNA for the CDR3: TGTGCTTTTTGGAGCTGGAACACTGAAGCTTTCTTT. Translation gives CAFWSWNTEAFF.

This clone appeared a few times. CDR3 nucleotide sequence: TGTGCCAGCAGTTTATCCGGGACAGGGGATGAAAAACTGTTTTTT. Its protein is CASSLSGTGDEKLFF. This sequence joins TRBV6-1 and TRBJ1-4, with 10 bases fitting TRBD1. Per the germline V gene, CDR1 is MNHNS and CDR2 is SASEGT. The CDR3 spans 15 residues. After removal of 5 bases from V and 6 bases from J, the junction contained 6 bases not matched to a gene.

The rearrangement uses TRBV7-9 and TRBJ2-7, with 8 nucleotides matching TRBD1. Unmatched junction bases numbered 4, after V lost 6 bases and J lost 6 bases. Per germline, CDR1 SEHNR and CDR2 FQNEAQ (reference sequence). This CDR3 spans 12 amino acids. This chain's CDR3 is CASSPGTGEQYF. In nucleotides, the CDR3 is TGTGCCAGCAGTCCAGGGACAGGCGAGCAGTACTTC.

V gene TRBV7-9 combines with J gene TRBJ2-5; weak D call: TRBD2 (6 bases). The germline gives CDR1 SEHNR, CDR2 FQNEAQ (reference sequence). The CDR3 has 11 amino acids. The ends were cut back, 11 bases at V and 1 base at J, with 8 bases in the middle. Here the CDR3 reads CAGRSQETQYF. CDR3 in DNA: TGTGCCGGGAGGAGCCAAGAGACCCAGTACTTC.

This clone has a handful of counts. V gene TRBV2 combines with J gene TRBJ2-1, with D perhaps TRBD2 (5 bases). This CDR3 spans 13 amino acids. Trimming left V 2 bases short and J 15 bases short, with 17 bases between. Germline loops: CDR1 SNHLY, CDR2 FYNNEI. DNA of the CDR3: TGTGCCAGCAGTGAACAAGGTTCGGACTCATGGTTCTTC. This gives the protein CASSEQGSDSWFF.

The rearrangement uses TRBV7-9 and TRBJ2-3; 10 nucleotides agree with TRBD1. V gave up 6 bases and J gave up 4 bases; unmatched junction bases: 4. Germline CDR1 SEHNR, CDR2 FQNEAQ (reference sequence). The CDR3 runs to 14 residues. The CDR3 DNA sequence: TGTGCCAGCAGGTACGGACAGGGGGCAGATACGCAGTATTTT. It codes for CASRYGQGADTQYF.

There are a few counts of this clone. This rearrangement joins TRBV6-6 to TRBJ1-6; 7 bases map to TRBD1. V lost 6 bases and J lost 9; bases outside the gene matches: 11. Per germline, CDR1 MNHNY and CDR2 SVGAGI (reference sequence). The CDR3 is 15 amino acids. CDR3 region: CASRVQTGLRSPLHF. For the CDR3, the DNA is TGTGCCAGCAGGGTACAGACAGGGCTACGTTCACCCCTCCACTTT.